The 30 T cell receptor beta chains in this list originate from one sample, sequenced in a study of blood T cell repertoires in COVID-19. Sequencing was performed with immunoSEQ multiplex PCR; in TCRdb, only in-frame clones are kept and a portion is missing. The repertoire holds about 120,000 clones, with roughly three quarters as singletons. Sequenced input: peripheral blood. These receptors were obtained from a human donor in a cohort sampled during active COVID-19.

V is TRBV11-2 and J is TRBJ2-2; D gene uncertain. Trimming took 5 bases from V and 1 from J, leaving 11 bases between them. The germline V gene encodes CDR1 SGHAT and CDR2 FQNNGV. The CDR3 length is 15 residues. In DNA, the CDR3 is TGTGCCAGCAGCGCCAACTCGGGGAACACCGGGGAGCTGTTTTTT. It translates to CASSANSGNTGELFF.

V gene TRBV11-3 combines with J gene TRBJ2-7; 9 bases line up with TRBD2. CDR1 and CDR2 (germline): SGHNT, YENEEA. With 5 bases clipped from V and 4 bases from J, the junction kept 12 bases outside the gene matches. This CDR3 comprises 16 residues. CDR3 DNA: TGTGCCAGCAGCCAAGATAGAGTGGGACTAGCTTACGAGCAGTACTTC. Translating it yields CASSQDRVGLAYEQYF.

CDR3 residues: CASSLAGAKNEQYF. In nucleotides, the CDR3 is TGCGCCAGCAGCTTGGCAGGGGCGAAAAACGAGCAGTACTTC. The chain uses TRBV5-1 and TRBJ2-7; D perhaps matches TRBD1 (6 bases). The germline V gene encodes CDR1 SGHRS and CDR2 YFSETQ. CDR3 length: 14 amino acids. Between the trimmed V and J ends, which lost 0 bases and 5 bases, there was a span of 12 bases. The full variable domain, its missing parts supplied by reference TRBV5-1 and TRBJ2-7, is KAGVTQTPRYLIKTRGQQVTLSCSPISGHRSVSWYQQTPGQGLQFLFEYFSETQRNKGNFPGRFSGRQFSNSRSEMNVSTLELGDSALYLCASSLAGAKNEQYFGPGTRLTVT.

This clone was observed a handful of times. CDR3 amino acids: CASSKDRLSEQYF. The CDR3 coding sequence is TGTGCCAGCAGCAAGGACAGGTTATCAGAGCAGTACTTC. The V call is TRBV11-2, the J call TRBJ2-7; 7 nucleotides align to TRBD1. This CDR3 comprises 13 residues. Trimming cost V 5 bases and J 7 bases; bases outside gene matches: 8. Germline CDR1 and CDR2: SGHAT and FQNNGV.

The CDR3 here is CASDRVMNTEAFF. The DNA for the CDR3 is TGTGCCAGCGACAGGGTAATGAACACTGAAGCTTTCTTT. The chain joins TRBV7-9 to TRBJ1-1, with 7 bases identical to TRBD1. Per germline, CDR1 SEHNR and CDR2 FQNEAQ (reference sequence). CDR3 size: 13 residues. The junction had 3 bases not matched to a gene; V was cut back by 8 bases and J by 0 bases.

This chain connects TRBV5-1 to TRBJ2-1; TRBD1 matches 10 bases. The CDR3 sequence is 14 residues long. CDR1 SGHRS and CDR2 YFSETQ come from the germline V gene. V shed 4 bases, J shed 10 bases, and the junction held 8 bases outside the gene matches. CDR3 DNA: TGCGCCAGCAGCCCGGGACAGGGGTCCCCGGAGCAGTTCTTC. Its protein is CASSPGQGSPEQFF.

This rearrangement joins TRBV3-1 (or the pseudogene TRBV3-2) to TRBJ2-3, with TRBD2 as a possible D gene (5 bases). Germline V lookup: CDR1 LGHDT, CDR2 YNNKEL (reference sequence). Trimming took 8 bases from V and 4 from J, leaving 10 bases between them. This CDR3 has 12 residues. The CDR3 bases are TGTGCCAGCGGGCTAGCTGCAGATACGCAGTATTTT. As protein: CASGLAADTQYF.

The CDR3 nucleotides are TGTGCCAGCAGCGAGAGTGGGGGACAGTTTTTCTACGAGCAGTACTTC. Protein sequence: CASSESGGQFFYEQYF. This chain connects TRBV5-4 to TRBJ2-7; 7 bases are shared with TRBD1. Germline CDR1 SGHNT, CDR2 YYREEE (reference sequence). The V segment lost 4 bases and the J segment 3 bases; nucleotides outside the gene matches: 13. The CDR3 is made up of 16 amino acids.

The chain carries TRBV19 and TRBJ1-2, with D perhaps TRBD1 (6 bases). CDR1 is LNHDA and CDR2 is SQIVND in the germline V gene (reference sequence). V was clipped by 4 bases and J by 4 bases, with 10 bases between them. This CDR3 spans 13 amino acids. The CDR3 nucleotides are TGTGCCAGTAGTAGGAACAGGGCCTATGGCTACACCTTC. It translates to CASSRNRAYGYTF.

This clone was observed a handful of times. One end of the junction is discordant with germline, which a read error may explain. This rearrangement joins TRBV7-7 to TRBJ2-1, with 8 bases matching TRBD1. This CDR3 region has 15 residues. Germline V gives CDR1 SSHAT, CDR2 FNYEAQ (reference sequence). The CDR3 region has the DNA TGTGCTAGCAGCTTAGGACAGGGACACTACAATGAGCAGTTCTTC. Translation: CASSLGQGHYNEQFF.

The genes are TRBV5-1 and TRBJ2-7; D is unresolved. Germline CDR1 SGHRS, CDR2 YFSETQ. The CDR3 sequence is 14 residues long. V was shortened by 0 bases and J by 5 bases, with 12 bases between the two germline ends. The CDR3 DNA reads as TGCGCCAGCAGCTTGGAGGCAGCCCGGGACGAGCAGTACTTC. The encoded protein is CASSLEAARDEQYF.

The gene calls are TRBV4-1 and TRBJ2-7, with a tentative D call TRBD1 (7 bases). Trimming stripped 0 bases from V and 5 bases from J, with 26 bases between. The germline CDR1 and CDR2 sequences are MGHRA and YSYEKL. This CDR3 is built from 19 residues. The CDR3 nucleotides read TGCGCCAGCAGCCAAGAGGAGGGGGCGTACATTCAGGATATCAACGAGCAGTACTTC. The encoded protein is CASSQEEGAYIQDINEQYF.

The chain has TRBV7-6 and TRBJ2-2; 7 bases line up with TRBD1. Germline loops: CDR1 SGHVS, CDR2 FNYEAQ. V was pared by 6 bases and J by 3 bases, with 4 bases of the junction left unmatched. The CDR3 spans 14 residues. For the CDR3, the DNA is TGTGCCAGCAGTCAACAGGGGTACACCGGGGAGCTGTTTTTT. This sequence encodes CASSQQGYTGELFF.

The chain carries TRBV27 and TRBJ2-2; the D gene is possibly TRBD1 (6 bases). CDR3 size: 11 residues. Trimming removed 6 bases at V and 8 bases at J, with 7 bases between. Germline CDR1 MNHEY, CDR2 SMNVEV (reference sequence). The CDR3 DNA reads TGTGCCAGCAGCAGGGGAGGGGAGCTGTTTTTT. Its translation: CASSRGGELFF.

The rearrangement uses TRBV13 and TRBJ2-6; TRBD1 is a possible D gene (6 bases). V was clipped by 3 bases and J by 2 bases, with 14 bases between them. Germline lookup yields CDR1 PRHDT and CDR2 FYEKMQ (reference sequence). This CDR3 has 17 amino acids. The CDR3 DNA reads TGTGCCAGCAGCTTTACACAGGGTGGCCCTGGGGCCAACGTCCTGACTTTC. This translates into CASSFTQGGPGANVLTF.

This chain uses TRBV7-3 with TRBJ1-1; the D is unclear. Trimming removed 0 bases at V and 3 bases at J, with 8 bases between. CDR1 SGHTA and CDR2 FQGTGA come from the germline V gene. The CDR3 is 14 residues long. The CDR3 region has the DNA TGTGCCAGCAGCTTAACCGGAGGTGACACTGAAGCTTTCTTT. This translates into CASSLTGGDTEAFF. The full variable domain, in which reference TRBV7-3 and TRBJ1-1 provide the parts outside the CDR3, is GAGVSQTPSNKVTEKGKYVELRCDPISGHTALYWYRQSLGQGPEFLIYFQGTGAADDSGLPNDRFFAVRPEGSVSTLKIQRTERGDSAVYLCASSLTGGDTEAFFGQGTRLTVV.

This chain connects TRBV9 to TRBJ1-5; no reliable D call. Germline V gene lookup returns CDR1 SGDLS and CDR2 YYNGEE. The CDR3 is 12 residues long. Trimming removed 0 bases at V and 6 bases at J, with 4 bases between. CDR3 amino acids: CASSVVGQPQHF. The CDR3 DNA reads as TGTGCCAGCAGCGTAGTCGGTCAGCCCCAGCATTTT.

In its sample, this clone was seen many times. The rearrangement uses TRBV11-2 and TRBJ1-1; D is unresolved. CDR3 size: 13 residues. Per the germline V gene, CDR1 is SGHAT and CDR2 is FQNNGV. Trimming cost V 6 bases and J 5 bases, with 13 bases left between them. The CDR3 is CASRPTDGTEAFF. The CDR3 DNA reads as TGTGCCAGCAGACCAACCGACGGGACTGAAGCTTTCTTT.

CDR3 sequence: CAIRLGDEQFF. DNA of the CDR3: TGTGCCATCCGTTTGGGCGATGAGCAGTTCTTC. The rearrangement links TRBV10-3 to TRBJ2-1; D is ambiguous. Trimming removed 8 bases from V and 8 bases from J, with 10 bases in between. CDR1 is ENHRY, CDR2 SYGVKD, per germline. The CDR3 spans 11 residues.

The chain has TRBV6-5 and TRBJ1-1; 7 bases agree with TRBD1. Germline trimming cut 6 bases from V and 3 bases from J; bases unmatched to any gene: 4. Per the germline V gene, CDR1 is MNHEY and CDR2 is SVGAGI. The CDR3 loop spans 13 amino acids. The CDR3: CASSPRGDTEAFF. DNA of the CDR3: TGTGCCAGCAGCCCCAGGGGGGACACTGAAGCTTTCTTT.

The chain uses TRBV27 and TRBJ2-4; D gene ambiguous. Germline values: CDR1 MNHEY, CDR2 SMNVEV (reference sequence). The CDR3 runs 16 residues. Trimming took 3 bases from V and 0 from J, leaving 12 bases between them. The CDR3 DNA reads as TGTGCCAGCAGTTTGGGCCTTCAACTAGCCAAAAACATTCAGTACTTC. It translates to CASSLGLQLAKNIQYF.

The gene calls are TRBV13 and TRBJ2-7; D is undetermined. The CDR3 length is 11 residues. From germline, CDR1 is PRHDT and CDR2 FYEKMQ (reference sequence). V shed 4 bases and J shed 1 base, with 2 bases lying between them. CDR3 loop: CASSSSYEQYF. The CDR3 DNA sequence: TGTGCCAGCAGCTCATCCTACGAGCAGTACTTC.

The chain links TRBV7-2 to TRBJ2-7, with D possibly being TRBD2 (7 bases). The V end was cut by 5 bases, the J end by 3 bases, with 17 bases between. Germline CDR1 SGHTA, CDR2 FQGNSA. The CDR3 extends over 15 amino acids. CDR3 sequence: CASSPEGGVNYEQYF. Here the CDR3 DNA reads TGTGCCAGCAGCCCAGAGGGGGGGGTGAACTACGAGCAGTACTTC.

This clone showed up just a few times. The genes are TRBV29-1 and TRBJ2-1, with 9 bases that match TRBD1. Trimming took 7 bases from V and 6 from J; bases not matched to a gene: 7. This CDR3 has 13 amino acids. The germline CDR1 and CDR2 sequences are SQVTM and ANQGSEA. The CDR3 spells CSGTGGMSNEQFF. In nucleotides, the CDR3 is TGCAGCGGTACAGGGGGCATGAGCAATGAGCAGTTCTTC.

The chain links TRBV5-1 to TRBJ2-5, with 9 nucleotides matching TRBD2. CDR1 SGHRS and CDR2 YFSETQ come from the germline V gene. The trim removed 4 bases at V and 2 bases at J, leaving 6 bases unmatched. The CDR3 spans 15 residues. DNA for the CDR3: TGCGCCAGCAGCCCCGGGACTAGCCGACAAGAGACCCAGTACTTC. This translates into CASSPGTSRQETQYF.

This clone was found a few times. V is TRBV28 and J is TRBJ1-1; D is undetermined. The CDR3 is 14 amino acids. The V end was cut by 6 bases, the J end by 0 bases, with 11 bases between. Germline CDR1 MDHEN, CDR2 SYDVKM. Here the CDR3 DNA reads TGTGCCAGCAGCCATGACATTCTGAACACTGAAGCTTTCTTT. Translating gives CASSHDILNTEAFF.

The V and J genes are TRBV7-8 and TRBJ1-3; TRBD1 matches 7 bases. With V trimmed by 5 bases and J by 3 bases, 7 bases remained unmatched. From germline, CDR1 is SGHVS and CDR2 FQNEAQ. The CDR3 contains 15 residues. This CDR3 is CASSRQGYGGNTIYF. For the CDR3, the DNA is TGTGCCAGCAGCAGACAGGGATATGGTGGAAACACCATATATTTT.

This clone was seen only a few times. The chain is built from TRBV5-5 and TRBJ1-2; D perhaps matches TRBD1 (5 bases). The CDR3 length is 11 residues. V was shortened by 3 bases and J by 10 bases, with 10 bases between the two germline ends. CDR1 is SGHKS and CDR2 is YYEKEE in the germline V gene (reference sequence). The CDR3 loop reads CASSSPGDYTF. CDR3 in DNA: TGTGCCAGCAGCTCCCCGGGGGACTACACCTTC.

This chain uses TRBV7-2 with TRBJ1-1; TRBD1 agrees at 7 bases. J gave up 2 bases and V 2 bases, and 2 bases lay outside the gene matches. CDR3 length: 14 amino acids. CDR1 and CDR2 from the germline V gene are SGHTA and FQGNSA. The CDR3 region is CASSLRGHNTEAFF. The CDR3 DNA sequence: TGTGCCAGCAGCTTAAGGGGGCACAACACTGAAGCTTTCTTT.

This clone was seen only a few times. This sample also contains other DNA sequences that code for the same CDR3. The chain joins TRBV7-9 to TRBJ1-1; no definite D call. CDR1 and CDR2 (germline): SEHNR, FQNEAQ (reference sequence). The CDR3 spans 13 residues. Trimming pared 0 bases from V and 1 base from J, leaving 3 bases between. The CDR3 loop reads CASSLAQNTEAFF. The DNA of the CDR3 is TGTGCCAGCAGCTTAGCTCAGAACACTGAAGCTTTCTTT. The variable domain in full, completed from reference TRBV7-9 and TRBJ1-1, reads DTGVSQNPRHKITKRGQNVTFRCDPISEHNRLYWYRQTLGQGPEFLTYFQNEAQLEKSRLLSDRFSAERPKGSFSTLEIQRTEQGDSAMYLCASSLAQNTEAFFGQGTRLTVV.